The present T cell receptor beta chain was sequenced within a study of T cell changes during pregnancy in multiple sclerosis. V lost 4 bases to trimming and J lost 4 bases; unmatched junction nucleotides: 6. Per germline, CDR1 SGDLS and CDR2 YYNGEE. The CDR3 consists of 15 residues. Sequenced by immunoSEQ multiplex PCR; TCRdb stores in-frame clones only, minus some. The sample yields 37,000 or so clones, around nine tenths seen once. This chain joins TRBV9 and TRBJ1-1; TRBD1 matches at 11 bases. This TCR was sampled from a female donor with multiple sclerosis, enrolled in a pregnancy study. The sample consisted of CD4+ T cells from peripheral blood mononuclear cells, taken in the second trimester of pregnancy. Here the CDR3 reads CASSTGQGASTEAFF. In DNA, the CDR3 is TGTGCCAGCAGCACCGGACAGGGGGCTAGCACTGAAGCTTTCTTT. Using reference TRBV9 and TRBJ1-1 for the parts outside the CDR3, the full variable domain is DSGVTQTPKHLITATGQRVTLRCSPRSGDLSVYWYQQSLDQGLQFLIQYYNGEERAKGNILERFSAQQFPDLHSELNLSSLELGDSALYFCASSTGQGASTEAFFGQGTRLTVV.